The 27 T cell receptor beta chains below were found in one sample sequenced in a study of tumor-infiltrating lymphocytes in localized non-small cell lung cancer. Assay used: immunoSEQ multiplex PCR; TCRdb lists only in-frame clones, some missing. The repertoire consists of some 3,600 clones, with around 50% occurring once and the leading ten covering less than 15%. Sequenced sample: uninvolved lung tissue not adjacent to the tumor. All receptors derive from a human donor with non-small cell lung cancer.

This clone was counted only a few times. This rearrangement joins TRBV29-1 to TRBJ2-2, with D possibly being TRBD1 or TRBD2 (5 bases each). Trimming cost V 6 bases and J 2 bases, with 19 bases left between them. The CDR3 has 16 amino acids. Germline V gene lookup returns CDR1 SQVTM and CDR2 ANQGSEA. The CDR3 reads CSVHWDGEFNTGELFF. CDR3 nucleotide sequence: TGCAGCGTACACTGGGACGGGGAATTTAACACCGGGGAGCTGTTTTTT.

This clone was seen only a few times. Germline and junction disagree at one end, which may indicate a read error. V gene TRBV5-4 combines with J gene TRBJ1-1; D gene unclear. CDR1 SGHNT and CDR2 YYREEE come from the germline V gene (reference sequence). The CDR3 has 13 residues. In DNA, the CDR3 is TGTGCTAGCAGGATTGACCCGAACACTGAAGCTTTCTTT. This sequence encodes CASRIDPNTEAFF. Full variable domain (missing parts from reference TRBV5-4 and TRBJ1-1): ETGVTQSPTHLIKTRGQQVTLRCSSQSGHNTVSWYQQALGQGPQFIFQYYREEENGRGNFPPRFSGLQFPNYSSELNVNALELDDSALYLCASRIDPNTEAFFGQGTRLTVV.

The chain combines TRBV19 with TRBJ2-3; D is unresolved. Trimming removed 6 bases from V and 0 bases from J, with 10 bases in between. The CDR3 loop spans 14 amino acids. From germline, CDR1 is LNHDA and CDR2 SQIVND (reference sequence). This chain's CDR3 is CASRSAVSTDTQYF. CDR3 coding DNA: TGTGCCAGTAGGTCCGCGGTCAGCACAGATACGCAGTATTTT.

This clone was counted between two and nine times. This chain joins TRBV11-2 and TRBJ2-3; 10 nucleotides agree with TRBD1. This CDR3 comprises 16 residues. Germline V CDR1 and CDR2: SGHAT, FQNNGV. Trimming cost V 4 bases and J 2 bases; bases outside gene matches: 6. The CDR3 sequence: CASSYRQGAYTDTQYF. CDR3 coding DNA: TGTGCCAGCAGCTATCGACAGGGGGCGTACACAGATACGCAGTATTTT.

The rearrangement joins TRBV6-1 to TRBJ1-1; D gene unclear. The CDR3 has 12 amino acids. V lost 5 bases and J lost 1, with 5 bases in between. Germline CDR1 MNHNS, CDR2 SASEGT. The CDR3 region has the DNA TGTGCCAGCAGTAATGGGAACACTGAAGCTTTCTTT. It specifies CASSNGNTEAFF.

This clone was seen just once. V is TRBV6-1 and J is TRBJ2-1; no definite D call. The V gene's germline CDR1 is MNHNS and CDR2 SASEGT. The CDR3 runs 13 residues. V shed 1 base and J shed 13 bases, with 14 bases lying between them. CDR3 sequence (DNA): TGTGCCAGCAGTGAAGATGTGGTCCGACCTCAGTTCTTC. Translating gives CASSEDVVRPQFF.

This clone has only a few counts. The CDR3 loop is CASSMTQTMNTEAFF. As DNA, the CDR3 is TGCGCCAGCAGCATGACACAGACCATGAACACTGAAGCTTTCTTT. J is TRBJ1-1 and V is TRBV5-1, with D unclear. The CDR3 extends over 15 amino acids. Germline-derived CDR1 and CDR2 are SGHRS and YFSETQ. V gave up 4 bases and J gave up 0 bases, with 13 bases separating them.

This rearrangement joins TRBV12-5 to TRBJ2-2, with D maybe TRBD1 (6 bases). V lost 7 bases to trimming and J lost 2 bases, with 14 bases between them. CDR1 and CDR2 (germline): LGHNT, FRNRAP. The CDR3 spans 15 residues. CDR3 sequence (DNA): TGTGCTAGTGCCCCTGGGGGCTTAAACACCGGGGAGCTGTTTTTT. It translates to CASAPGGLNTGELFF.

About this clone itself: The junction and the germline gene differ at one end; a read error may be behind it. The J gene is TRBJ2-3, the V gene TRBV30; 12 nucleotides align to TRBD1. CDR1 and CDR2 (germline): GTSNPN, SVGIG (reference sequence). The CDR3 length is 16 residues. For the CDR3, the DNA is TGTGCCTGGAGTCGCCCCGGGACAGGGGGCGGCGGGCGGATGAATTTT. This codes for CAWSRPGTGGGGRMNF.

This chain uses TRBV7-8 with TRBJ2-2, with D possibly matching TRBD2 (6 bases). With 2 bases removed from V and 4 bases from J, the gap between germline ends came to 11 bases. This CDR3 spans 15 amino acids. Per the germline V gene, CDR1 is SGHVS and CDR2 is FQNEAQ. CDR3 protein: CASSLRDSSTGELFF. As DNA, the CDR3 is TGTGCCAGCAGCTTAAGGGACTCTTCCACCGGGGAGCTGTTTTTT.

V and J are TRBV9 and TRBJ1-1; tentative D call: TRBD1 (5 bases). This CDR3 is 12 amino acids long. Germline CDR1 and CDR2: SGDLS and YYNGEE. V lost 3 bases to trimming and J lost 5 bases, with 8 bases between them. DNA of the CDR3: TGTGCCAGCAGCGGCGGGGGGACTGAAGCTTTCTTT. This codes for CASSGGGTEAFF.

The chain has TRBV29-1 and TRBJ2-7; no firm D call. The CDR3 has 11 amino acids. Looked up from germline, CDR1 is SQVTM and CDR2 is ANQGSEA. The CDR3: CNQSHFDEQYF. In DNA form, the CDR3 reads TGCAACCAATCTCATTTCGACGAGCAGTACTTC.

This clone has more than one count but fewer than ten. V usage is TRBV4-1 and J usage is TRBJ1-1; TRBD1 matches at 8 bases. This CDR3 spans 11 amino acids. The germline CDR1 and CDR2 sequences are MGHRA and YSYEKL. V lost 11 bases to trimming and J lost 4 bases; unmatched junction nucleotides: 3. CDR3 loop: CASQGGTEAFF. CDR3 sequence (DNA): TGCGCCTCACAGGGGGGCACTGAAGCTTTCTTT.

V gene TRBV9 combines with J gene TRBJ2-1, with TRBD2 matching over 10 bases. The V and J ends lost 4 bases and 4 bases, in that order; junction bases with no gene match: 5. Germline V gene sequence: CDR1 SGDLS, CDR2 YYNGEE. This CDR3 spans 15 amino acids. In DNA form, the CDR3 reads TGTGCCAGCAGCCCTGGACTAGCGGATTACAATGAGCAGTTCTTC. Amino acids: CASSPGLADYNEQFF.

The rearrangement joins TRBV6-5 to TRBJ1-1; weak D call: TRBD1 (5 bases). With 2 bases removed from V and 4 bases from J, the gap between germline ends came to 8 bases. From germline, CDR1 is MNHEY and CDR2 SVGAGI. This CDR3 spans 13 amino acids. CDR3 coding DNA: TGTGCCAGCAGTTACGGTCAGGGCACTGAAGCTTTCTTT. This encodes CASSYGQGTEAFF.

The rearrangement uses TRBV28 and TRBJ1-2; 7 bases are a match to TRBD1. The CDR3 runs 15 residues. Per germline, CDR1 MDHEN and CDR2 SYDVKM. The V and J ends lost 6 bases and 3 bases, in that order; junction bases with no gene match: 10. The CDR3 reads CASSPPGQIYYGYTF. The CDR3 nucleotides read TGTGCCAGCAGCCCCCCGGGACAGATATACTATGGCTACACCTTC.

V gene TRBV30 combines with J gene TRBJ1-5; possibly TRBD1 for D (5 bases). Germline CDR1 is GTSNPN and CDR2 is SVGIG (reference sequence). This CDR3 spans 13 amino acids. V lost 0 bases, J lost 5 bases, and 8 bases lay in between. The CDR3 sequence is CAWSVGTDQPQHF. The CDR3 nucleotides are TGTGCCTGGAGTGTAGGGACCGATCAGCCCCAGCATTTT.

The chain combines TRBV6-5 with TRBJ2-2; D might be TRBD1 or TRBD2, each matching 5 bases. Trimming removed 0 bases at V and 6 bases at J, with 11 bases between. The CDR3 contains 15 residues. CDR1 is MNHEY, CDR2 SVGAGI, per germline. CDR3 in amino acids: CASSYSFLGAGELFF. Written as DNA, the CDR3 is TGTGCCAGCAGTTACTCGTTCTTGGGGGCCGGGGAGCTGTTTTTT.

J is TRBJ2-1 and V is TRBV7-8; D tentatively fits TRBD1 or TRBD2 (7 bases each). Between the trimmed V and J ends, which lost 5 bases and 6 bases, there was a span of 11 bases. The CDR3 length is 13 residues. CDR1 SGHVS and CDR2 FQNEAQ come from the germline V gene. CDR3 nucleotide sequence: TGTGCCAGCAGCCAGGGGGGGCCCAATGAGCAGTTCTTC. Residues: CASSQGGPNEQFF.

The rearrangement joins TRBV6-6 to TRBJ2-1; D gene unclear. The CDR3 contains 14 residues. V lost 6 bases to trimming and J lost 2 bases, with 11 bases between them. Looked up from germline, CDR1 is MNHNY and CDR2 is SVGAGI (reference sequence). CDR3 residues: CASRESAAYNEQFF. For the CDR3, the DNA is TGTGCCAGCAGGGAGTCCGCCGCCTACAATGAGCAGTTCTTC.

CDR3 in DNA: TGTGCCAGCAGCGTAGGGGGACAGGGCAAGGAAAAACTGTTTTTT. Translating gives CASSVGGQGKEKLFF. The rearrangement uses TRBV9 and TRBJ1-4; 9 nucleotides line up with TRBD1. The CDR3 spans 15 residues. Germline CDR1 SGDLS, CDR2 YYNGEE. Trimming at V came to 0 bases and at J to 8 bases, leaving 5 bases not matched to a gene.

This clone has only one observation. The rearrangement links TRBV7-2 to TRBJ2-5; D not resolved. Deletions cut 4 bases from V and 4 bases from J, with 13 bases between. The CDR3 has 14 residues. The germline V gene has CDR1 SGHTA and CDR2 FQGNSA. CDR3 coding DNA: TGTGCCAGCAGCTCAGCCATGGGCCGAGAGACCCAGTACTTC. Residues: CASSSAMGRETQYF.

This clone is judged medium-sized. V is TRBV6-5 and J is TRBJ2-5; D unresolved. From germline, CDR1 is MNHEY and CDR2 SVGAGI. CDR3 length equals 13 residues. V was cut by 2 bases and J by 3 bases, with 7 bases left in between. The CDR3 is CASSYLQEETQYF. The CDR3, as DNA: TGTGCCAGCAGTTACCTCCAGGAAGAGACCCAGTACTTC.

This clone has only a few counts. This sequence joins TRBV28 and TRBJ2-7; D not resolved. Per germline, CDR1 MDHEN and CDR2 SYDVKM. The ends were cut back, 6 bases at V and 6 bases at J, with 12 bases in the middle. The length of the CDR3 is 12 residues. CDR3 nucleotides: TGTGCCAGCAGCCCTTCCCTCGGCGAGCAGTACTTC. Its protein is CASSPSLGEQYF.

This clone appeared a few times. CDR3 residues: CASKDRLAGANVLTF. The CDR3 bases are TGCGCCAGTAAGGACAGGTTGGCTGGGGCCAACGTCCTGACTTTC. This rearrangement joins TRBV4-1 to TRBJ2-6; 7 bases match TRBD1. Trimming cost V 9 bases and J 2 bases; bases outside gene matches: 7. Germline assignment: CDR1 MGHRA and CDR2 YSYEKL. This CDR3 is built from 15 residues.

This clone was found a few times. The CDR3, as DNA: TGTGCCAGCAGCACAATGGAAACCGGGTCCTACGAGCAGTACTTC. It codes for CASSTMETGSYEQYF. V is TRBV7-9 and J is TRBJ2-7, with D unclear. Germline-derived CDR1 and CDR2 are SEHNR and FQNEAQ (reference sequence). V was cut by 5 bases and J by 1 base, with 15 bases left in between. This CDR3 contains 15 residues.

The chain recombines TRBV19 with TRBJ1-5; 7 nucleotides agree with TRBD1. In germline, CDR1 is LNHDA, CDR2 SQIVND (reference sequence). There are 14 residues in the CDR3. V shed 3 bases and J 6 bases; nucleotides not matched to a gene: 5. The CDR3: CASSMRQGIQPQHF. CDR3 nucleotide sequence: TGTGCCAGTAGTATGAGACAGGGCATTCAGCCCCAGCATTTT.